The subject of this entry is one T cell receptor (beta chain). Its antigen is still unknown. Time point described: persistent/refractory GD, antithyroid drugs over 5 years with positive TRAb. From RNA extracted from PBMCs, the TCR library was made. The entry originates in a study of regulatory T cells in long-lasting Graves disease. Sequencing libraries for TCR beta were prepared with iRepertoire HTBI primers and Arm-PCR of CDR3 regions. TCRdb reprocessed the multiplex PCR reads with MiXCR, giving one entry per CDR3 protein. Among about 660,000 distinct CDR3 sequences listed, 30% were seen once. Study outcomes and limitations: Persistent Graves' patients showed less TCR diversity than newly diagnosed ones. Preferential use of TRBV28, TRBJ1-2 and TRBJ2-5 was seen in persistent disease.

The CDR3 sequence is 14 residues long. The V gene end was trimmed by 2 bases and the J gene end by 5 bases; junction bases not matched to a gene: 4. The V gene's germline CDR1 is GTSNPN and CDR2 SVGIG (reference sequence). The receptor was isolated from a female donor with Graves disease. This chain connects TRBV30 to TRBJ1-2; 11 nucleotides line up with TRBD1. The material was peripheral blood mononuclear cells (PBMCs), obtained when the disease was refractory, from a patient treated with antithyroid drugs. The CDR3 protein is CAWSRTGGGYGYTF. DNA of the CDR3: TGTGCCTGGAGTAGGACAGGGGGCGGTTATGGCTACACCTTC. The full variable domain, with the rest looked up from reference TRBV30 and TRBJ1-2, is SQTIHQWPATLVQPVGSPLSLECTVEGTSNPNLYWYRQAAGRGLQLLFYSVGIGQISSEVPQNLSASRPQDRQFILSSKKLLLSDSGFYLCAWSRTGGGYGYTFGSGTRLTVV.